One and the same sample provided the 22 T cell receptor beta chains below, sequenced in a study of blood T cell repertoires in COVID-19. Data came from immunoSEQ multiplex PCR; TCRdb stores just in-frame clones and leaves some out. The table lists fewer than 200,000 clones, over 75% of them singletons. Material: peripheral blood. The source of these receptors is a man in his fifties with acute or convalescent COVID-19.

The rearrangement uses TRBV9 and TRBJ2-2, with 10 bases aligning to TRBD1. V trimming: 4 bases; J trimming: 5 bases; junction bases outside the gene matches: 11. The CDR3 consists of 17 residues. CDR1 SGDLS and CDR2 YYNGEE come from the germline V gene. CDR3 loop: CASSSPGQGNGTGELFF. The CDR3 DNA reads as TGTGCCAGCAGCTCACCGGGACAGGGGAACGGTACCGGGGAGCTGTTTTTT.

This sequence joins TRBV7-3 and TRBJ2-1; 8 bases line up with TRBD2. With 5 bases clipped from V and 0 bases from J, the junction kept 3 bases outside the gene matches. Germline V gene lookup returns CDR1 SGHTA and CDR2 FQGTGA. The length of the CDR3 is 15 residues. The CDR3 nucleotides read TGTGCCAGCAGCCCTCTAGCGGGCTCCTACAATGAGCAGTTCTTC. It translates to CASSPLAGSYNEQFF.

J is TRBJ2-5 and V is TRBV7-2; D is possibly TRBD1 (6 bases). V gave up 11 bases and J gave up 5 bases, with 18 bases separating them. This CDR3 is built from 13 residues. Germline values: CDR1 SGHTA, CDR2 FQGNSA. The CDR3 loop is CAATGSGFETQYF. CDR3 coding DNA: TGTGCCGCCACAGGGTCGGGGTTTGAGACCCAGTACTTC.

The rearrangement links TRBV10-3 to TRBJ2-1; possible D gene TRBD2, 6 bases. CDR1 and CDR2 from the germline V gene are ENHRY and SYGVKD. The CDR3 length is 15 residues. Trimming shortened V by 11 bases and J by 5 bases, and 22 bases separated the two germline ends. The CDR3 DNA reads TGTGCCGTCGGGACTCCCTTACCCTCACACAATGAGCAGTTCTTC. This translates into CAVGTPLPSHNEQFF.

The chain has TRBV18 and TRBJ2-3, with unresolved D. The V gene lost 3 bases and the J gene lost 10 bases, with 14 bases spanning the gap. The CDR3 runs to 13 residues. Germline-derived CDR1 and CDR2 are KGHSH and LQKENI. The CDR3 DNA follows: TGTGCCAGCTCACCGATGGGCGATTCGGCGCAGTATTTT. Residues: CASSPMGDSAQYF.

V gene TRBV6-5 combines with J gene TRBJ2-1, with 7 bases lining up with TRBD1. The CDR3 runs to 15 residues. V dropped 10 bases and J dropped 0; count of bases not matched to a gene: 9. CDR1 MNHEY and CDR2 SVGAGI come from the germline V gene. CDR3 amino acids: CATTTGQSSYNEQFF. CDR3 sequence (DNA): TGTGCCACCACGACAGGGCAAAGCTCCTACAATGAGCAGTTCTTC.

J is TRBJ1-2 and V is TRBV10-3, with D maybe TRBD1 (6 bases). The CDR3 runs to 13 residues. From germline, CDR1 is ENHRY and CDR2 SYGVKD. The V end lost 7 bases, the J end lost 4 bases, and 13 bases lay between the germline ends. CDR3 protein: CAIIQGPGYGYTF. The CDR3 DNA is TGTGCCATCATACAGGGTCCCGGCTATGGCTACACCTTC.

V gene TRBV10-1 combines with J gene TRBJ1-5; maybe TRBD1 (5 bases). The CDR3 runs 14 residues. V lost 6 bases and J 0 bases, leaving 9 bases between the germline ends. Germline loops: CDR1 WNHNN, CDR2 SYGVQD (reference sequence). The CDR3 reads CASRPRDSNQPQHF. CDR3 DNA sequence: TGCGCCAGCAGACCCAGGGATAGCAATCAGCCCCAGCATTTT.

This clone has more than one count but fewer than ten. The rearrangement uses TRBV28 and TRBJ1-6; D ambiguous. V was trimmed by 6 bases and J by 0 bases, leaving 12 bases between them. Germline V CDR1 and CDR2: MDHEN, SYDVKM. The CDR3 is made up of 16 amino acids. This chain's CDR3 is CASRAPPSSYNSPLHF. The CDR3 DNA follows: TGTGCCAGCAGAGCCCCCCCGAGCTCCTATAATTCACCCCTCCACTTT.

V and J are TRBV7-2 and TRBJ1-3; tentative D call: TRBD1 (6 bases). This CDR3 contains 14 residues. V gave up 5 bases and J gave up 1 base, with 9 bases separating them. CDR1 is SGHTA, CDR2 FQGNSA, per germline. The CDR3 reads CASSKQGSGNTIYF. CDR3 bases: TGTGCCAGCAGCAAACAGGGTTCTGGAAACACCATATATTTT. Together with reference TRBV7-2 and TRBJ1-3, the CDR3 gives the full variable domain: GAGVSQSPSNKVTEKGKDVELRCDPISGHTALYWYRQSLGQGLEFLIYFQGNSAPDKSGLPSDRFSAERTGGSVSTLTIQRTQQEDSAVYLCASSKQGSGNTIYFGEGSWLTVV.

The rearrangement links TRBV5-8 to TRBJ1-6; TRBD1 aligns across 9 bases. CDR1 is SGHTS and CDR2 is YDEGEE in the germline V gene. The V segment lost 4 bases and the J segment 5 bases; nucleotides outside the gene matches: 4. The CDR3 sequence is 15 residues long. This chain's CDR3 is CASSGTGFHNSPLHF. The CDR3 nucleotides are TGTGCCAGCAGCGGGACAGGGTTCCATAATTCACCCCTCCACTTT.

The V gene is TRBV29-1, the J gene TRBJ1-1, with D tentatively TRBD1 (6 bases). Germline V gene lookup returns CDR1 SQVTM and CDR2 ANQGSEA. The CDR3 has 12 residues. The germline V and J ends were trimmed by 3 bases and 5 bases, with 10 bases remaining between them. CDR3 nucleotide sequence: TGCAGCGTTGACGGGAGGGGGACTGAAGCTTTCTTT. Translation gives CSVDGRGTEAFF. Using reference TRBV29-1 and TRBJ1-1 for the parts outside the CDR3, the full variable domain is SAVISQKPSRDICQRGTSLTIQCQVDSQVTMMFWYRQQPGQSLTLIATANQGSEATYESGFVIDKFPISRPNLTFSTLTVSNMSPEDSSIYLCSVDGRGTEAFFGQGTRLTVV.

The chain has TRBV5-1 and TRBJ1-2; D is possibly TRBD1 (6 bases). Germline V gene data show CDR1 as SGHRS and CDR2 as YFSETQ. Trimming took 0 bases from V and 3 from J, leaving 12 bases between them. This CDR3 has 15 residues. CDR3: CASSLDGQSHYGYTF. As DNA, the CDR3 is TGCGCCAGCAGCTTGGATGGACAGTCACACTATGGCTACACCTTC.

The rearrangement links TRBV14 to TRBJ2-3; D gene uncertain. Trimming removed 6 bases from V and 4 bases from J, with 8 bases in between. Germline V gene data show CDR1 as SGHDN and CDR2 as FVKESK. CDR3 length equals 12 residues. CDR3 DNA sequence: TGTGCCAGCAGTGAGTTCCCAGATACGCAGTATTTT. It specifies CASSEFPDTQYF.

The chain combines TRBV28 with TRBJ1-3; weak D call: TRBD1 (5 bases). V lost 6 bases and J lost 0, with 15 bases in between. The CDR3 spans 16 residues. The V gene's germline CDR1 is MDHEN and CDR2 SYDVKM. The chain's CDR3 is CASRPYGGYSGNTIYF. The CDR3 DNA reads TGTGCCAGCAGACCGTACGGGGGATACTCTGGAAACACCATATATTTT. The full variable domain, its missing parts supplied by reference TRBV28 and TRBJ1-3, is DVKVTQSSRYLVKRTGEKVFLECVQDMDHENMFWYRQDPGLGLRLIYFSYDVKMKEKGDIPEGYSVSREKKERFSLILESASTNQTSMYLCASRPYGGYSGNTIYFGEGSWLTVV.

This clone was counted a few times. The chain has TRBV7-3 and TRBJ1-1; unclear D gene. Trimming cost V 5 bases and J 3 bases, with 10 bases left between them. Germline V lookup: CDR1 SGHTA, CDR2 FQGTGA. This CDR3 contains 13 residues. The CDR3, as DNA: TGTGCCAGCAGCCCTGTTCCCGACACTGAAGCTTTCTTT. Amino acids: CASSPVPDTEAFF.

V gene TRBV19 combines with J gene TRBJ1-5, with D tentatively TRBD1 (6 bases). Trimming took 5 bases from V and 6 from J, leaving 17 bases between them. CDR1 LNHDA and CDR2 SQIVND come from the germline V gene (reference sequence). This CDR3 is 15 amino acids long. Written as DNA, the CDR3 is TGTGCCAGTAGTGCCGGCCGGGGGGCAGGTCAGCCCCAGCATTTT. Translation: CASSAGRGAGQPQHF.

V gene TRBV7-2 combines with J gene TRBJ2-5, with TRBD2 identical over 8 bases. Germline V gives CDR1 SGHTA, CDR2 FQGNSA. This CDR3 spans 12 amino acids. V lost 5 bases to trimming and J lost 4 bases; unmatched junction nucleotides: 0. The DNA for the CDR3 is TGTGCCAGCAGCCGGGGGGGAGAGACCCAGTACTTC. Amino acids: CASSRGGETQYF. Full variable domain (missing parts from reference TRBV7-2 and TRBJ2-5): GAGVSQSPSNKVTEKGKDVELRCDPISGHTALYWYRQSLGQGLEFLIYFQGNSAPDKSGLPSDRFSAERTGGSVSTLTIQRTQQEDSAVYLCASSRGGETQYFGPGTRLLVL.

The CDR3 DNA reads as TGTGCCAGTAGTGGGAGGAATGAGCAGTTCTTC. Residues: CASSGRNEQFF. The V gene is TRBV19, the J gene TRBJ2-1, with D maybe TRBD2 (6 bases). Germline CDR1 and CDR2: LNHDA and SQIVND (reference sequence). Trimming shortened V by 5 bases and J by 7 bases, and 6 bases separated the two germline ends. The CDR3 runs to 11 residues.

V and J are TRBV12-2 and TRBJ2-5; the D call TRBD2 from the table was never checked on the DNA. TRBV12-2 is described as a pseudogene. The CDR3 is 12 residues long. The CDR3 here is CASLPEEETQYF. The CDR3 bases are TGTGCAAGTCTCCCAGAGGAAGAGACCCAGTACTTC.

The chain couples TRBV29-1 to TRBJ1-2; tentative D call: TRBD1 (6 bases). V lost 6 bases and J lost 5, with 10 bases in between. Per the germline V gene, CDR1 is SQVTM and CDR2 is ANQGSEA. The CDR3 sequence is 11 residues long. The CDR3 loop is CSVTRGYGYTF. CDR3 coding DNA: TGCAGCGTCACGAGGGGGTATGGCTACACCTTC.

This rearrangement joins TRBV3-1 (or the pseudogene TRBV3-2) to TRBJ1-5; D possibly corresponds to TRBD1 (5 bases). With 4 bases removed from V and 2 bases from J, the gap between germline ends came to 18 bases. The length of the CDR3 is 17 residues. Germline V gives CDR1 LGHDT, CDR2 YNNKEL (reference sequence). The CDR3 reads CASSRSVGGSGNQPQHF. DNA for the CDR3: TGTGCCAGCAGCCGGTCCGTGGGGGGGTCTGGCAATCAGCCCCAGCATTTT.